Sequencing of this T cell receptor beta chain was carried out in a study of neurological immune-mediated disorders. Study-wide results and caveats: Subjects shared no identical expanded-clone CDR3 amino acid sequences, suggesting private TCR-beta repertoires in all groups.

This clonotype came up a few times. Antigen unknown. A much larger clone sits a single nucleotide away, making a read error possible. Time point indicated: longitudinal time-point 1 (baseline). The unsorted libraries originated from 2 million PBMCs that had been stored at -80 C. One entry per CDR3 protein results from TCRdb running MiXCR on the 5' RACE reads. The sample consists of about 71,000 distinct CDR3 sequences, 10% to 13% of them appearing once. The CDR3 is 15 residues long. The germline CDR1 and CDR2 sequences are SGHRS and YFSETQ. Sequenced input: PBMCs. The receptor was isolated from a man aged 25-45 years in good health. J is TRBJ2-1 and V is TRBV5-1; 9 bases are a match to TRBD1. CDR3 in DNA: TGCGCCAGCAGTCCCGGGACAGGGTCCTACAATGAGCAGTTATTC. Its protein is CASSPGTGSYNEQLF.